Listed here are 14 T cell receptor beta chains from one sample, sequenced in a study of CD8 T cells in ankylosing spondylitis. One entry per CDR3 protein, called by TCRdb with MiXCR from the 5' RACE reads. The data hold a few hundred thousand distinct CDR3 sequences, with less than 25% observed a single time. The sequenced sample consisted of blood, either unsorted or a sorted T cell fraction (not recorded which). These receptors were taken from a female donor with ankylosing spondylitis or in good health (not recorded which).

The rearrangement joins TRBV20-1 to TRBJ2-3; TRBD2 matches 9 bases. CDR1 is DFQATT, CDR2 SNEGSKA, per germline (reference sequence). This CDR3 comprises 15 residues. Losses at the gene ends were 6 bases for V and 2 bases for J; bases not matched to a gene: 9. DNA for the CDR3: TGCAGTGCAGATCCGGGACTAGCTATCACAGATACGCAGTATTTT. It encodes CSADPGLAITDTQYF.

The rearrangement joins TRBV9 to TRBJ2-7; the D gene is possibly TRBD2 (6 bases). Per germline, CDR1 SGDLS and CDR2 YYNGEE. The CDR3 runs to 14 residues. V lost 1 base and J 2 bases, leaving 10 bases between the germline ends. The CDR3 loop reads CASSVSSSAYEQYF. The CDR3 bases are TGTGCCAGCAGCGTATCTTCTAGCGCCTACGAGCAGTACTTC.

This clonotype was recorded a few times. This chain links TRBV11-2 with TRBJ2-1, with 8 bases aligning to TRBD2. The CDR3 is 15 amino acids. Trimming cost V 8 bases and J 3 bases; bases outside gene matches: 9. CDR1 SGHAT and CDR2 FQNNGV come from the germline V gene. CDR3 amino acids: CASAGPGLGYNEQFF. The CDR3, as DNA: TGTGCCAGCGCGGGTCCGGGACTAGGCTACAATGAGCAGTTCTTC.

This clonotype was found a few times. The V call is TRBV6-2 or TRBV6-3, the J call TRBJ2-7; 7 bases are a match to TRBD1. The CDR3 extends over 13 amino acids. CDR1 and CDR2 from the germline V gene are MNHEY and SVGEGT. Trimming removed 6 bases from V and 3 bases from J; junction bases left unmatched: 5. In DNA form, the CDR3 reads TGTGCCAGCAGCCGGGACAGCCACTACGAGCAGTACTTC. Amino acid sequence: CASSRDSHYEQYF.

V and J are TRBV6-1 and TRBJ2-3, with 9 bases that match TRBD2. Germline V gene sequence: CDR1 MNHNS, CDR2 SASEGT. The CDR3 sequence is 16 residues long. V lost 6 bases to trimming and J lost 6 bases; unmatched junction nucleotides: 13. The chain's CDR3 is CASRKKPAGGTDTQYF. The CDR3 DNA follows: TGTGCCAGCAGAAAAAAACCAGCGGGAGGTACTGATACGCAGTATTTT.

A few counts support this clonotype. The rearrangement uses TRBV7-2 and TRBJ2-1, with 14 bases identical to TRBD2. V lost 7 bases, J lost 10 bases, and 6 bases stayed unmatched. The CDR3 loop spans 14 amino acids. CDR1 SGHTA and CDR2 FQGNSA come from the germline V gene. The CDR3 coding sequence is TGTGCCAGCAACGGACTAGCGGGAGGTCGCGAGCAGTTCTTC. Its translation is CASNGLAGGREQFF.

The rearrangement joins TRBV15 to TRBJ1-1, with D maybe TRBD1 (6 bases). The germline V gene has CDR1 LNHNV and CDR2 YYDKDF (reference sequence). This CDR3 is 16 amino acids long. With 5 bases removed from V and 1 base from J, the gap between germline ends came to 17 bases. The CDR3 coding sequence is TGTGCCACCAGCCGTCGGACAGTGGGAGGGAACACTGAAGCTTTCTTT. It yields the protein CATSRRTVGGNTEAFF.

This clonotype was picked up a small number of times. The chain is built from TRBV15 and TRBJ2-7, with TRBD2 matching 15 bases. The CDR3 runs 18 residues. Germline V gene data show CDR1 as LNHNV and CDR2 as YYDKDF (reference sequence). The junction had 10 bases not matched to a gene; V was cut back by 4 bases and J by 3 bases. DNA for the CDR3: TGTGCCACCAGCACTCGGACTAGCGGGAGGGGATTGTACTACGAGCAGTACTTC. Translation gives CATSTRTSGRGLYYEQYF.

The chain combines TRBV12-3 or TRBV12-4 with TRBJ2-7; a possible D gene is TRBD1 (6 bases). This CDR3 has 12 residues. The V end lost 6 bases, the J end lost 6 bases, and 12 bases lay between the germline ends. The CDR3 nucleotides read TGTGCCAGCAGAGACAAAGGGGGCGAGCAGTACTTC. Its protein is CASRDKGGEQYF.

This clonotype was seen a handful of times. The V gene is TRBV10-2, the J gene TRBJ2-3; D is unresolved. The CDR3 covers 11 residues. Germline-derived CDR1 and CDR2 are WSHSY and SAAADI. V lost 5 bases to trimming and J lost 5 bases, with 5 bases between them. The DNA of the CDR3 is TGCGCCAGCAGTATCCGAGATACGCAGTATTTT. It is translated as CASSIRDTQYF.

This clonotype came up many times. In DNA form, the CDR3 reads TGTGCCATCAGTCCCGACGGACCTAACAATGAGCAGTTCTTC. This codes for CAISPDGPNNEQFF. This chain uses TRBV10-3 with TRBJ2-1; no clear D gene. CDR1 ENHRY and CDR2 SYGVKD come from the germline V gene. Trimming shortened V by 5 bases and J by 5 bases, and 13 bases separated the two germline ends. The CDR3 runs to 14 residues.

This sequence joins TRBV6-6 and TRBJ1-6; TRBD1 might be the D (5 bases). V gave up 0 bases and J gave up 9 bases, with 12 bases separating them. The CDR3 sequence is 15 residues long. Germline V CDR1 and CDR2: MNHNY, SVGAGI (reference sequence). CDR3 sequence: CASSYSGGGGSPLHF. The CDR3, as DNA: TGTGCCAGCAGTTACTCGGGGGGAGGAGGTTCACCCCTCCACTTT.

This clonotype came up once. The chain couples TRBV20-1 to TRBJ1-1; D is uncertain. Trimming left V 1 base short and J 1 base short, with 4 bases between. Germline loops: CDR1 DFQATT, CDR2 SNEGSKA (reference sequence). CDR3 size: 12 residues. Written as DNA, the CDR3 is TGCAGTGCTAGAGTTGCGAACACTGAAGCTTTCTTT. Its translation is CSARVANTEAFF.

V gene TRBV3-1 combines with J gene TRBJ2-7, with 8 nucleotides matching TRBD2. Germline CDR1 is LGHDT and CDR2 is YNNKEL (reference sequence). This CDR3 has 11 residues. Trimming took 6 bases from V and 12 from J; bases not matched to a gene: 7. The CDR3, as DNA: TGTGCCAGCAGAGACGGGACTAGAATGTACTTC. Protein product: CASRDGTRMYF.